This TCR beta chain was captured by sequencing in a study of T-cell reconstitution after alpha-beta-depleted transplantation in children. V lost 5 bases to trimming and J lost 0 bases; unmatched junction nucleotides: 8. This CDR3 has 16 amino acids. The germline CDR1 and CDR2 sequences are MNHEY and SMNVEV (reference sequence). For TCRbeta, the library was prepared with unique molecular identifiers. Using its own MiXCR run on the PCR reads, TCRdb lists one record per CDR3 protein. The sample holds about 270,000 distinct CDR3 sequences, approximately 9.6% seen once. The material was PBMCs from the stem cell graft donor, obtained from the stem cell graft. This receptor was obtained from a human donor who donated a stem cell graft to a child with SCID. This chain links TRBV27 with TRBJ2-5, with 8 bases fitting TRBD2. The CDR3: CASSRGGGKYQETQYF. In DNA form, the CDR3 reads TGTGCCAGCAGTCGTGGCGGGGGGAAGTACCAAGAGACCCAGTACTTC.